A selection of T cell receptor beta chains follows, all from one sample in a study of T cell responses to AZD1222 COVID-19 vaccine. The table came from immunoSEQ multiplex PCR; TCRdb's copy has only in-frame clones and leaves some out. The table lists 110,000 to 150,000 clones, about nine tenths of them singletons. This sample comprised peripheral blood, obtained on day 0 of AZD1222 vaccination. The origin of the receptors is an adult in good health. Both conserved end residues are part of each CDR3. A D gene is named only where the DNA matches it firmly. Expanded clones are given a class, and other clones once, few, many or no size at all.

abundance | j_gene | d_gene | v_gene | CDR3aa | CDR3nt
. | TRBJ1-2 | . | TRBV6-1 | CASSEGVYYGYTF | TGTGCCAGCAGTGAAGGGGTCTACTATGGCTACACCTTC
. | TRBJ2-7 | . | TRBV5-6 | CASSFRRGVHEQYF | TGTGCCAGCAGCTTCCGCAGGGGTGTCCACGAGCAGTACTTC
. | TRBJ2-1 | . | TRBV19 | CASSPAGDWGEQFF | TGTGCCAGTAGTCCGGCAGGGGACTGGGGGGAGCAGTTCTTC
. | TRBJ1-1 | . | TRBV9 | CATHAVGRRTEAFF | TGTGCCACCCACGCGGTCGGCAGACGTACTGAAGCTTTCTTT
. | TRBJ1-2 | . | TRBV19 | CASSPGGGSYGYTF | TGTGCCAGTAGCCCGGGGGGGGGCAGTTATGGCTACACCTTC
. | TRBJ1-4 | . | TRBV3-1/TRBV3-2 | CASSQRKGTPNEKLFF | TGTGCCAGCAGCCAAAGAAAGGGGACACCGAATGAAAAACTGTTTTTT
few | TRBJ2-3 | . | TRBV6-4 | CASSDLSGPTDTQYF | TGTGCCAGCAGTGACCTGAGCGGACCCACAGATACGCAGTATTTT
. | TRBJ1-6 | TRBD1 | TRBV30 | CAWTRGQGANSPLHF | TGTGCCTGGACCCGAGGACAGGGGGCAAATTCACCCCTCCACTTT
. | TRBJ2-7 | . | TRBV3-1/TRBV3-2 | CASGAGPQYF | TGTGCCAGCGGAGCGGGTCCCCAGTACTTC
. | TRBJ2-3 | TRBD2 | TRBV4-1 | CASSQEGTRDTDTQYF | TGCGCCAGCAGCCAAGAAGGGACTAGGGACACAGATACGCAGTATTTT
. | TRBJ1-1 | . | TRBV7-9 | CASSSRVNTEAFF | TGTGCCAGCAGCTCGAGGGTGAACACTGAAGCTTTCTTT
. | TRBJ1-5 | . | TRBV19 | CASSMSPRTSNQPQHF | TGTGCCAGTAGTATGTCGCCAAGAACTAGCAATCAGCCCCAGCATTTT
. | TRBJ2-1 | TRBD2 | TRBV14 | CASSQVWTSGHNEQFF | TGTGCCAGCAGCCAAGTTTGGACTAGCGGCCACAATGAGCAGTTCTTC